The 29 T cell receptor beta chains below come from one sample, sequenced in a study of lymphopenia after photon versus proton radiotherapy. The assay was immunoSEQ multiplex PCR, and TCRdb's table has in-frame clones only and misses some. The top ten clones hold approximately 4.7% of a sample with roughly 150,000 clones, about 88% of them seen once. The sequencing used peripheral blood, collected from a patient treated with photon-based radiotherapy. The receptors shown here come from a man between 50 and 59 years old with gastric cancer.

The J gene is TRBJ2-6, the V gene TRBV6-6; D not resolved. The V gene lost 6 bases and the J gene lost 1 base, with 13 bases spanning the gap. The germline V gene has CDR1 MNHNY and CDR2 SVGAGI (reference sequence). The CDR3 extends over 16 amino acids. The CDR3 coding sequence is TGTGCCAGCAGCCGTCAAAAGTGGTCTGGGGCCAACGTCCTGACTTTC. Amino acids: CASSRQKWSGANVLTF.

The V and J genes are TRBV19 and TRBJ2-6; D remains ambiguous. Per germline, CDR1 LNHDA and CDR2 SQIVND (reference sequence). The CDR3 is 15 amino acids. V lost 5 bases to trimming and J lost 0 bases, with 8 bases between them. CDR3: CASSAHSSGANVLTF. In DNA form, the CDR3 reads TGTGCCAGTAGTGCCCACAGCTCTGGGGCCAACGTCCTGACTTTC.

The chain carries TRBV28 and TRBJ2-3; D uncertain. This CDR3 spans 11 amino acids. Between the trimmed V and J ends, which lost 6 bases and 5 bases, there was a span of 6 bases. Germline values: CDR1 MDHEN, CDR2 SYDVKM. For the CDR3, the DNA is TGTGCCAGCAGCTCCCAAGATACGCAGTATTTT. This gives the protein CASSSQDTQYF.

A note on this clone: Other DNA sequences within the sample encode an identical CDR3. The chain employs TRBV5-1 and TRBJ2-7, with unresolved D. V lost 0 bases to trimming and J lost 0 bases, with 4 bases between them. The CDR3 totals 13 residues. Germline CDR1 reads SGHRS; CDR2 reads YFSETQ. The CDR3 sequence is CASSLAPSYEQYF. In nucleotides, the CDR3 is TGCGCCAGCAGCTTGGCCCCCTCCTACGAGCAGTACTTC.

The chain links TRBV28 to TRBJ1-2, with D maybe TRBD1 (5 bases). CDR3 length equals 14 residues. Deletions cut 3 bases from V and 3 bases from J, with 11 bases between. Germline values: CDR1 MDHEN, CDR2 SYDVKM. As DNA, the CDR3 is TGTGCCAGCAGTTTCATCAGGGATTACTATGGCTACACCTTC. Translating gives CASSFIRDYYGYTF.

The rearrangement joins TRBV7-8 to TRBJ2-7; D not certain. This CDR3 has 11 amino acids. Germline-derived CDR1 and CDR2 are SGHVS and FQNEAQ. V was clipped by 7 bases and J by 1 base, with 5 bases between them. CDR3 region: CASTSSYEQYF. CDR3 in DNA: TGTGCCAGCACCTCTTCCTACGAGCAGTACTTC.

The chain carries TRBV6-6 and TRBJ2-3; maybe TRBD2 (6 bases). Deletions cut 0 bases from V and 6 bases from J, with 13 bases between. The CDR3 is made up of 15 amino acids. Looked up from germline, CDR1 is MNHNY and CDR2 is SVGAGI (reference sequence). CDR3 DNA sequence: TGTGCCAGCAGTTACTCGATCGGCAGCGGGGATACGCAGTATTTT. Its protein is CASSYSIGSGDTQYF.

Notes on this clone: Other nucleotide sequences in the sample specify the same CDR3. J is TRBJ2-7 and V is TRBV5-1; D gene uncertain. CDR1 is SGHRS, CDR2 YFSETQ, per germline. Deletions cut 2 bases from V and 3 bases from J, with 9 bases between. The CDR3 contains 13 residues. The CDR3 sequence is CASSLLSSYEQYF. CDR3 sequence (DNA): TGCGCCAGCAGCTTACTAAGCAGCTACGAGCAGTACTTC. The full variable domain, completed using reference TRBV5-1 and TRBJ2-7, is KAGVTQTPRYLIKTRGQQVTLSCSPISGHRSVSWYQQTPGQGLQFLFEYFSETQRNKGNFPGRFSGRQFSNSRSEMNVSTLELGDSALYLCASSLLSSYEQYFGPGTRLTVT.

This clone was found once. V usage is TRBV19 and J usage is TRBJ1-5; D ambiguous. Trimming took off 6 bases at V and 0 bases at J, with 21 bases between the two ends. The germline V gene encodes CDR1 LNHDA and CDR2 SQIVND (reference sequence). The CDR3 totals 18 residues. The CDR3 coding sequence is TGTGCCAGTAGCCAAACGGCCGTGGCACGCGATAGCAATCAGCCCCAGCATTTT. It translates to CASSQTAVARDSNQPQHF.

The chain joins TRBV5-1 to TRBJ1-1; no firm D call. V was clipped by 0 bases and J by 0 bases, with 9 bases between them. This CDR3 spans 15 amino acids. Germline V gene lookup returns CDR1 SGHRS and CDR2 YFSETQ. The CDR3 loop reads CASSLGTGMNTEAFF. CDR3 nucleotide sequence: TGCGCCAGCAGCTTGGGGACGGGCATGAACACTGAAGCTTTCTTT.

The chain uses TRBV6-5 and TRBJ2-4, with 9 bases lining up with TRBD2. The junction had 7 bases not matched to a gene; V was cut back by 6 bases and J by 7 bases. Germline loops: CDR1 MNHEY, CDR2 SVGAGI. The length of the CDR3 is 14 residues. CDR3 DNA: TGTGCCAGCAGCGCGGCGGGGGGGGTTAACATTCAGTACTTC. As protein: CASSAAGGVNIQYF.

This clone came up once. The CDR3 DNA is TGTGCCAGCAGCCCGCTTCTTAACAGCCATACCTACAATGAGCAGTTCTTC. It translates to CASSPLLNSHTYNEQFF. The chain employs TRBV7-9 and TRBJ2-1; D unclear. Germline assignment: CDR1 SEHNR and CDR2 FQNEAQ (reference sequence). The V end lost 5 bases, the J end lost 2 bases, and 19 bases lay between the germline ends. This CDR3 is 17 amino acids long.

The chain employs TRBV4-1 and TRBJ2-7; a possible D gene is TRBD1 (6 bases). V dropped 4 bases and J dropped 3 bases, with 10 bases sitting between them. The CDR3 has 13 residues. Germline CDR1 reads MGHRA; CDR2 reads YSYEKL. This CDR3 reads CASSLDRLYEQYF. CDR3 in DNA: TGCGCCAGCAGCCTGGACAGACTCTACGAGCAGTACTTC.

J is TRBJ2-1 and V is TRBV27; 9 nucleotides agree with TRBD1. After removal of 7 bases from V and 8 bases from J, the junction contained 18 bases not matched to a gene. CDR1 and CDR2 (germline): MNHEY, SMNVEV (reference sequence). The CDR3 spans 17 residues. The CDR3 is CASTSLGGDRAIHEQFF. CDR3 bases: TGTGCCAGCACCTCCTTGGGGGGGGACAGGGCTATTCATGAGCAGTTCTTC.

The CDR3 loop reads CASSPLSAAHTEAFF. The CDR3, as DNA: TGTGCCAGCTCACCACTTTCCGCAGCACACACTGAAGCTTTCTTT. The V and J genes are TRBV18 and TRBJ1-1, with no clear D. The CDR3 runs to 15 residues. V shed 1 base and J shed 3 bases, with 12 bases lying between them. Germline CDR1 KGHSH, CDR2 LQKENI.

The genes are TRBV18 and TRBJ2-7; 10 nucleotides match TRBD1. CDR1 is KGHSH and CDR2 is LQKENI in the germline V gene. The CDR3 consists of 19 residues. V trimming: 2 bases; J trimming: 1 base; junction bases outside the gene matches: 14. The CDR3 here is CASSPWEDRGSGVSYEQYF. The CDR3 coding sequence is TGTGCCAGCTCACCATGGGAGGACAGGGGGAGCGGAGTTTCCTACGAGCAGTACTTC.

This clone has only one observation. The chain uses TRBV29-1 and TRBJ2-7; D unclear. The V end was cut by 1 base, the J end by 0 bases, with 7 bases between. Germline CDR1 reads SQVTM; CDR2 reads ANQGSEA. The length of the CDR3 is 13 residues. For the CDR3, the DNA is TGCAGCGTTGAAGTCGCCAGCTCCTACGAGCAGTACTTC. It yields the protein CSVEVASSYEQYF.

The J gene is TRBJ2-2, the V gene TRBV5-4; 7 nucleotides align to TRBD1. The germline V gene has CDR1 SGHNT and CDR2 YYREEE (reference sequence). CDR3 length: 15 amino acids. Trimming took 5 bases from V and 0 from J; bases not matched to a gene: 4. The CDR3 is CASSYRGPNTGELFF. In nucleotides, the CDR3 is TGTGCCAGCAGTTACAGGGGCCCGAACACCGGGGAGCTGTTTTTT.

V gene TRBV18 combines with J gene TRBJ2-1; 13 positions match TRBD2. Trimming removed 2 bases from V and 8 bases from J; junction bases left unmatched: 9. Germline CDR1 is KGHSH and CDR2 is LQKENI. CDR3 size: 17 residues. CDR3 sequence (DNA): TGTGCCAGCTCACCAAGGACTAGCGGGAGCTTGGTGGATGAGCAGTTCTTC. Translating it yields CASSPRTSGSLVDEQFF.

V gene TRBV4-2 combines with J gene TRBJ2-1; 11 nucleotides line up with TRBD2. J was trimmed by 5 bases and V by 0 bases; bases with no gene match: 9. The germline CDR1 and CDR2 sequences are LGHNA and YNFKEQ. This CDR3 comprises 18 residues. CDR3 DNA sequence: TGTGCCAGCAGCCAAGATATCCTAGCGGGAGGTACCCACAATGAGCAGTTCTTC. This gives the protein CASSQDILAGGTHNEQFF.

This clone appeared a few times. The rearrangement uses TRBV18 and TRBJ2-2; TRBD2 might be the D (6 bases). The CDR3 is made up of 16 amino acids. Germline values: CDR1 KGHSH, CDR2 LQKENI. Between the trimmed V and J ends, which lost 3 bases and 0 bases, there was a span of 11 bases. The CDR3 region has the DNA TGTGCCAGCTCACCCGACGGGACTTCGAACACCGGGGAGCTGTTTTTT. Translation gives CASSPDGTSNTGELFF.

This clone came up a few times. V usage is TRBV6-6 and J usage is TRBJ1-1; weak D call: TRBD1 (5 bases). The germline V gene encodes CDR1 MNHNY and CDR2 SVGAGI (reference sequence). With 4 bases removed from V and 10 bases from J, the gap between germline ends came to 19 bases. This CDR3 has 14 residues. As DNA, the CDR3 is TGTGCCAGCAGTTCGTCCCGTTACGGGGGGAGAGCTTTCTTT. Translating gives CASSSSRYGGRAFF.

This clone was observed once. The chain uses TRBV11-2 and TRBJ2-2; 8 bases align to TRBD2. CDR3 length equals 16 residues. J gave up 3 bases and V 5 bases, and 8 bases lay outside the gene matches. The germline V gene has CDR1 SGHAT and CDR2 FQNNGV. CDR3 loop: CASSLGTSRDTGELFF. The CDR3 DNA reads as TGTGCCAGCAGCCTCGGGACTAGTAGGGACACCGGGGAGCTGTTTTTT.

The CDR3 reads CASSQGLANTEAFF. Here the CDR3 DNA reads TGTGCCAGCTCACAGGGGTTGGCGAACACTGAAGCTTTCTTT. This chain joins TRBV18 and TRBJ1-1; the D gene is possibly TRBD1 (5 bases). Trimming removed 4 bases from V and 1 base from J, with 10 bases in between. The CDR3 has 14 amino acids. Per germline, CDR1 KGHSH and CDR2 LQKENI.

This CDR3 reads CASSLSRRPVYEQYF. The CDR3 DNA sequence: TGTGCCAGCAGTTTATCTCGACGGCCAGTATACGAGCAGTACTTC. The chain has TRBV27 and TRBJ2-7; D not resolved. The V gene lost 0 bases and the J gene lost 4 bases, with 13 bases spanning the gap. The CDR3 has 15 amino acids. The germline V gene encodes CDR1 MNHEY and CDR2 SMNVEV (reference sequence).

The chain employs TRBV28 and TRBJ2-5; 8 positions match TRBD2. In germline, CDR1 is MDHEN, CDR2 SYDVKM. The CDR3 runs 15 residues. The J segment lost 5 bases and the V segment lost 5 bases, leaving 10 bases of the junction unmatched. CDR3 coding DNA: TGTGCCAGCAGTAATAGCGGGACAATCGAGGAGACCCAGTACTTC. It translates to CASSNSGTIEETQYF.

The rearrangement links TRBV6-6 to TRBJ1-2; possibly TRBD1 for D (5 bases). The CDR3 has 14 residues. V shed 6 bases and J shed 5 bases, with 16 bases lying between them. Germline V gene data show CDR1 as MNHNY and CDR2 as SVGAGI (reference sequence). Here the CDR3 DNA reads TGTGCCAGCAGCCAAACCGAGGGGATGTATGGCTACACCTTC. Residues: CASSQTEGMYGYTF.

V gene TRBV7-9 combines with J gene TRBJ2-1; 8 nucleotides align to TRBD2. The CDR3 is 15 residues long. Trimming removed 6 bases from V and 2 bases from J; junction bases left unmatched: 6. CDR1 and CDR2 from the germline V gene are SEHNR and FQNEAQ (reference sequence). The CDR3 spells CASSPGTRPYNEQFF. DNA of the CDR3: TGTGCCAGCAGTCCCGGGACTAGGCCCTACAATGAGCAGTTCTTC.

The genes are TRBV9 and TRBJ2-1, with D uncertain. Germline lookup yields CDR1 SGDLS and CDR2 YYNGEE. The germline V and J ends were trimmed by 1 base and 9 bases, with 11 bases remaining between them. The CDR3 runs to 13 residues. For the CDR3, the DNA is TGTGCCAGCAGCGTATTCCCATCAAGTGAGCAGTTCTTC. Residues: CASSVFPSSEQFF.